A single sample gave rise to the 3 T cell receptor beta chains below, sequenced in a study of blood T cells in healthy people across ages. A second PCR, run for 7 to 11 cycles, used a sample-barcoded 5' primer plus a J-beta primer mix. Via MiXCR, TCRdb re-called the 5' RACE reads, giving one row per CDR3 protein. The data hold over 500,000 distinct CDR3 sequences, with around a quarter observed a single time. The same specimen was also included in a second study, on T cells of mothers and their children.

The specimen was blood. The receptors shown here come from a boy aged 2 to 9 in good health.

The chain joins TRBV7-2 to TRBJ2-5; weak D call: TRBD2 (6 bases). In germline, CDR1 is SGHTA, CDR2 FQGNSA. There are 14 residues in the CDR3. Trimming cost V 5 bases and J 5 bases, with 15 bases left between them. The CDR3 bases are TGTGCCAGCAGCAAAAACTCAGGGAGGGAGACCCAGTACTTC. This encodes CASSKNSGRETQYF.

There are a few counts of this clonotype. This rearrangement joins TRBV10-3 to TRBJ2-7; D not resolved. The ends were cut back, 6 bases at V and 4 bases at J, with 13 bases in the middle. Germline CDR1 reads ENHRY; CDR2 reads SYGVKD. CDR3 length: 13 residues. CDR3 in DNA: TGTGCCATCAGCGACCACCTCCCGTACGAGCAGTACTTC. This codes for CAISDHLPYEQYF.

There are many counts of this clonotype. This sequence joins TRBV29-1 and TRBJ1-1; the match to TRBD1 covers 10 bases. The CDR3 consists of 16 residues. Per the germline V gene, CDR1 is SQVTM and CDR2 is ANQGSEA. Trimming took 6 bases from V and 1 from J; bases not matched to a gene: 11. CDR3 nucleotide sequence: TGCAGCGTCTATCCGGGACAGGGGCTGGGGAACACTGAAGCTTTCTTT. As protein: CSVYPGQGLGNTEAFF.